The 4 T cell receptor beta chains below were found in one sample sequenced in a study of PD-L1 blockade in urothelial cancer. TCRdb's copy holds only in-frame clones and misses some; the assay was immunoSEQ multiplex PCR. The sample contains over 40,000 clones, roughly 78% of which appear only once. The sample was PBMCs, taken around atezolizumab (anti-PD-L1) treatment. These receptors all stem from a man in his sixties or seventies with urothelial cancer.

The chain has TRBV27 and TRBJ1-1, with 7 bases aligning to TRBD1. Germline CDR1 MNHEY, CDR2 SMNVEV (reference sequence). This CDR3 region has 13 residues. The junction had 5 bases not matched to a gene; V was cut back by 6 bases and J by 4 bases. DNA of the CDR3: TGTGCCAGCAGCAGGGGGGTCGGCACTGAAGCTTTCTTT. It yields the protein CASSRGVGTEAFF.

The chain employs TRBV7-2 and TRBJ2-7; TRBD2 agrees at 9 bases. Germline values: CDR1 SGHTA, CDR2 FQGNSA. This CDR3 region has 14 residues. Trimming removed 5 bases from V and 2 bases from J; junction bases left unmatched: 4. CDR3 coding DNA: TGTGCCAGCAGCCAGACTAGCGGCGCCTACGAGCAGTACTTC. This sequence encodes CASSQTSGAYEQYF.

The CDR3 spells CASLPRDRNYEQYF. CDR3 coding DNA: TGTGCCAGCCTCCCCCGGGACAGGAATTACGAGCAGTACTTC. The chain uses TRBV5-8 and TRBJ2-7; 8 bases agree with TRBD1. Losses at the gene ends were 7 bases for V and 4 bases for J; bases not matched to a gene: 10. Germline CDR1 reads SGHTS; CDR2 reads YDEGEE. The CDR3 length is 14 residues.

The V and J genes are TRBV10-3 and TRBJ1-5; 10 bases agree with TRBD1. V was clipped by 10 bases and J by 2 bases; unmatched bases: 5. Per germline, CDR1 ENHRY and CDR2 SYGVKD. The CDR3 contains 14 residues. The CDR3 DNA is TGTGCCACCTCGACAGGGGGCGGCAATCAGCCCCAGCATTTT. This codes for CATSTGGGNQPQHF.